This T cell receptor (beta chain) was identified in a study of blood T cells in healthy people across ages (dated by TCRdb to the mid-2010s). In terms of the full investigation: In model experiments, template switching captured about one uniquely barcoded TCR beta cDNA molecule for every two T cells. To track age-related changes in TCR beta repertoire diversity, the study relied on deep sequencing normalized with unique cDNA molecular identifiers. The donors were split into four age groups: young (average about 15 years), middle-aged (over 35), aged (approximately 60) and long-lived (more than 80). To avoid experimental bias, donors of different ages were spread randomly across the sequencing lanes. The study analyzed two additional independent replicas of 1 million unique cDNA reads from the same blood draw for two donors, one aged 18 to 29 and one aged 80 or older. Study-wide conclusions, independent of this receptor: Because donor CMV infection status was unknown, age-related changes in expanded clonotypes were potentially confounded. Estimates of total diversity based on one million sequenced T cells were considered lower bounds and underestimates. The long-lived group showed more naive CD4+ T cells, fewer expanded clones and increased TCR diversity than the aged group, suggesting age selection. Bulk unsorted PBMC profiling prevented conclusive comparison of naive and antigen-experienced compartments. As age increased, observed TCR beta diversity per million T cells dropped in a roughly linear way, and a significant reduction was already evident by age 40. There was a strong correlation between observed TCR beta diversity and the percentage of naive T cells measured by flow cytometry.

Library generation was performed with 5' RACE. Sequencing used an Illumina HiSeq 2500. A second PCR of about 6 to 12 cycles was performed with a sample-barcoded 5' primer and a J-beta primer mix. A template-switch 5' adaptor carrying 12 random nucleotides introduced a unique molecular identifier onto each TCR beta cDNA molecule. At least 2.5 million CDR3-containing paired-end reads were obtained from each sample. First-strand cDNA synthesis was performed from all RNA using the Mint cDNA synthesis kit, with priming by a TRBC-specific oligonucleotide. After uracil-DNA glycosylase treatment, a first 18-cycle PCR used universal primers M1SS and BC2_uni_R on all cDNA. The study's processing was this. For normalization, 1 million high-quality reads were randomly selected from each sample, with every read carrying a distinct molecular identifier. Reads sharing molecular identifiers were discarded rather than binned into consensus sequences. MiTCR, with a Q25 quality threshold and the strictest error-elimination algorithm, was used for CDR3 identification, clonotype clustering and error correction. Lower-bound total TCR beta diversity was estimated with a nonparametric unseen species model using Euler transformation. The public sequencing data were trimmed at Q25 with fastp and processed into clonotypes with MiXCR by TCRdb, which kept only in-frame beta chains. Rows are combined by CDR3 protein, so each entry shows the most common genes and DNA. The V and J calls, along with clone size, are taken from TCRdb and not from the paper's own processing. The sample contains approximately 730,000 distinct CDR3 sequences, around 40% of them found a single time. Roughly 19% of the sample lies in the top ten.

On this clonotype: This clone's antigen is unknown. Base qualities were left out, and no much larger clone turns up one base away.

The donors were roughly 40 Caucasian individuals from Russia, aged roughly 6 to 95 years, who were systemically healthy. Each donor gave 8 to 10 milliliters of peripheral blood, collected into EDTA-treated Vacutainer tubes. Ficoll-Paque density-gradient centrifugation was used to isolate PBMCs, with at least 6 million obtained per sample. Total RNA, at least 6 micrograms per sample, was extracted from PBMCs with Trizol reagent. Naive CD45RAhigh/CD27high T cell percentages were measured by flow cytometry on a PBMC aliquot from every donor. Sequencing was carried out using blood. The sequence came from a woman in her fifties or sixties in good health.

The encoded CDR3 is CSATRDRDTEAFF. The DNA sequence is given as TGCAGTGCTACCCGGGACAGGGACACTGAAGCTTTCTTT. The chain employs TRBV20-1 and TRBJ1-1, and TRBD1 aligns with 9 junction nucleotides. According to the germline V gene (reference sequence), CDR1 reads DFQATT and CDR2 reads SNEGSKA. Ends trimmed: V by 4 bases, J by 3 bases; bases unmatched to a gene: 3. The CDR3 runs 13 residues from the cysteine to the phenylalanine. Left in the record is the CDR3 DNA by itself, 39 bases read in frame from the first base.